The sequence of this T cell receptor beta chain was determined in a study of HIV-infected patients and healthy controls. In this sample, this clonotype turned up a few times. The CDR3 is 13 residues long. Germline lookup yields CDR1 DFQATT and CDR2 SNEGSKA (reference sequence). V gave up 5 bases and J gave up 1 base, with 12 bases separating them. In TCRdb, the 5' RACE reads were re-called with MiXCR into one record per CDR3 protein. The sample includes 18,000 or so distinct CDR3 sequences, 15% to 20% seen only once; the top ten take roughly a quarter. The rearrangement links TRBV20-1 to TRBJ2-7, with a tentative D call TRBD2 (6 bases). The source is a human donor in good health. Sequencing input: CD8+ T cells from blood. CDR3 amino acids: CSARGRLSYEQYF. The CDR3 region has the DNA TGCAGTGCTCGTGGGAGGCTTTCCTACGAGCAGTACTTC.